These 18 T cell receptor beta chains originate from one sample sequenced in a study of OX40 agonist ivuxolimab in advanced cancers. Using immunoSEQ multiplex PCR, the repertoire was profiled, and TCRdb retains in-frame clones only, with some absent. Here the sample spans tens of thousands of clones, around 79% being singletons. Source: CD4+ or CD8+ T cells sorted from blood, taken in a trial of the OX40 agonist ivuxolimab. Source of these receptors: an adult with an advanced solid tumor such as melanoma, head and neck, liver or kidney cancer.

The chain links TRBV7-9 to TRBJ2-7; D is uncertain. The CDR3 is made up of 14 amino acids. Germline V gene sequence: CDR1 SEHNR, CDR2 FQNEAQ (reference sequence). The V gene lost 4 bases and the J gene lost 5 bases, with 15 bases spanning the gap. The CDR3 protein is CASSSGRGTDEQYF. CDR3 nucleotide sequence: TGTGCCAGCAGCTCAGGACGAGGAACGGACGAGCAGTACTTC.

The chain couples TRBV6-5 to TRBJ2-1, with TRBD1 matching over 7 bases. CDR1 is MNHEY and CDR2 is SVGAGI in the germline V gene. After removal of 2 bases from V and 10 bases from J, the junction contained 11 bases not matched to a gene. The CDR3 is 15 amino acids. DNA of the CDR3: TGTGCCAGCAGTTACAGGGACAGTGGGGTCTGGGAGCAGTTCTTC. Amino acids: CASSYRDSGVWEQFF.

The gene calls are TRBV27 and TRBJ2-2; weak D call: TRBD2 (6 bases). Trimming took 7 bases from V and 1 from J, leaving 31 bases between them. The CDR3 is 21 residues long. The V gene's germline CDR1 is MNHEY and CDR2 SMNVEV (reference sequence). The CDR3 spells CASMEGRDSFPPSVNTGELFF. CDR3 DNA: TGTGCCAGCATGGAGGGGCGCGATTCGTTTCCCCCTAGCGTGAACACCGGGGAGCTGTTTTTT.

The chain couples TRBV21-1 to TRBJ2-2; the table gives TRBD1 as D, unverified against the DNA. TRBV21-1 corresponds to a pseudogene. The CDR3 has 18 residues. For the CDR3, the DNA is TGTGCCAGCCGCTTGCAGGGACAGGGGGCGCAGGACACCGGGGAGCTGTTTTTT. Its translation: CASRLQGQGAQDTGELFF.

The CDR3 coding sequence is TGTGCCAGCAGCTTGGATACCTACGAGCAGTACTTC. Protein sequence: CASSLDTYEQYF. The V and J genes are TRBV5-4 and TRBJ2-7; D call uncertain. There are 12 residues in the CDR3. In germline, CDR1 is SGHNT, CDR2 YYREEE (reference sequence). Trimming shortened V by 0 bases and J by 2 bases, and 3 bases separated the two germline ends.

This clone has only a few counts. The chain joins TRBV29-1 to TRBJ2-3, with 9 bases lining up with TRBD2. The CDR3 consists of 14 residues. Germline CDR1 reads SQVTM; CDR2 reads ANQGSEA. Trimming took 4 bases from V and 0 from J; bases not matched to a gene: 2. CDR3 protein: CSVVLAGSTDTQYF. CDR3 in DNA: TGCAGCGTTGTCCTAGCGGGGAGCACAGATACGCAGTATTTT.

The rearrangement uses TRBV6-1 and TRBJ2-1; D unclear. This CDR3 has 11 amino acids. CDR1 is MNHNS, CDR2 SASEGT, per germline. V was pared by 6 bases and J by 6 bases, with 6 bases between. This CDR3 reads CASRRLNEQFF. CDR3 DNA: TGTGCCAGCAGGAGACTCAATGAGCAGTTCTTC.

This chain connects TRBV7-7 to TRBJ2-6, with 10 bases that match TRBD1. J was trimmed by 0 bases and V by 0 bases; bases with no gene match: 8. Germline V CDR1 and CDR2: SSHAT, FNYEAQ (reference sequence). CDR3 size: 20 residues. CDR3 protein: CASSLAQPGQGFSGANVLTF. The DNA of the CDR3 is TGTGCCAGCAGCTTAGCTCAACCGGGACAGGGGTTCTCTGGGGCCAACGTCCTGACTTTC.

The V and J genes are TRBV30 and TRBJ2-3; TRBD1 agrees at 8 bases. This CDR3 is 16 amino acids long. The V gene's germline CDR1 is GTSNPN and CDR2 SVGIG (reference sequence). V gave up 3 bases and J gave up 2 bases; unmatched junction bases: 10. The CDR3 bases are TGTGCCTGGAGATACAAAATGGGACAGGCCACAGATACGCAGTATTTT. This encodes CAWRYKMGQATDTQYF.

The chain links TRBV7-9 to TRBJ2-3; D not certain. The CDR3 covers 11 residues. V lost 5 bases, J lost 2 bases, and 2 bases lay in between. Germline V gene lookup returns CDR1 SEHNR and CDR2 FQNEAQ (reference sequence). The CDR3, as DNA: TGTGCCAGCAGCATCACAGATACGCAGTATTTT. This encodes CASSITDTQYF.

V is TRBV5-4 and J is TRBJ2-5; D is perhaps TRBD1 or TRBD2 (7 bases each). The CDR3 runs 14 residues. Trimming stripped 3 bases from V and 5 bases from J, with 14 bases between. Germline V gene lookup returns CDR1 SGHNT and CDR2 YYREEE (reference sequence). The CDR3 sequence: CASSSQGGEETQYF. CDR3 sequence (DNA): TGTGCCAGCAGCTCGCAGGGGGGGGAGGAGACCCAGTACTTC.

The gene calls are TRBV5-6 and TRBJ1-5; D gene unclear. V was clipped by 0 bases and J by 3 bases, with 10 bases between them. The CDR3 contains 15 residues. Germline V gives CDR1 SGHDT, CDR2 YYEEEE. The CDR3 is CASSLGTGINQPQHF. The CDR3, as DNA: TGTGCCAGCAGCTTGGGGACGGGTATCAATCAGCCCCAGCATTTT.

Ten or more counts support this clone. The genes are TRBV18 and TRBJ2-6, with 9 bases identical to TRBD2. The CDR3 consists of 18 residues. The V gene's germline CDR1 is KGHSH and CDR2 LQKENI. After removal of 3 bases from V and 0 bases from J, the junction contained 6 bases not matched to a gene. The CDR3 region is CASSPVAGESSGANVLTF. For the CDR3, the DNA is TGTGCCAGCTCACCTGTAGCGGGGGAAAGCTCTGGGGCCAACGTCCTGACTTTC.

J is TRBJ1-5 and V is TRBV19; no firm D call. The CDR3 consists of 14 residues. Germline V gives CDR1 LNHDA, CDR2 SQIVND (reference sequence). Trimming removed 3 bases at V and 2 bases at J, with 8 bases between. The CDR3 sequence: CASSIRVGNQPQHF. CDR3 nucleotides: TGTGCCAGTAGTATTCGGGTTGGCAATCAGCCCCAGCATTTT.

The chain recombines TRBV7-9 with TRBJ2-5; D not certain. This CDR3 is 12 amino acids long. Germline CDR1 is SEHNR and CDR2 is FQNEAQ (reference sequence). V gave up 3 bases and J gave up 4 bases, with 6 bases separating them. The CDR3 sequence: CASSFASETQYF. The CDR3, as DNA: TGTGCCAGCAGCTTTGCATCAGAGACCCAGTACTTC.

The genes are TRBV2 and TRBJ2-7, with 12 nucleotides matching TRBD1. Losses at the gene ends were 8 bases for V and 4 bases for J; bases not matched to a gene: 6. Germline CDR1 is SNHLY and CDR2 is FYNNEI. The CDR3 extends over 14 amino acids. The DNA of the CDR3 is TGTGCCAGCGGGACAGGGGGCGCGAGGTACGAGCAGTACTTC. Translated, it gives CASGTGGARYEQYF.

The chain links TRBV29-1 to TRBJ2-5; D is possibly TRBD1 (6 bases). The ends were cut back, 4 bases at V and 0 bases at J, with 24 bases in the middle. The CDR3 length is 18 residues. Germline CDR1 reads SQVTM; CDR2 reads ANQGSEA. CDR3 sequence (DNA): TGCAGCGTTGTAAGGGAGACCATGACAGGTTCCAACCAAGAGACCCAGTACTTC. Amino acid sequence: CSVVRETMTGSNQETQYF.

The V call is TRBV6-1, the J call TRBJ2-3; 8 positions match TRBD2. The CDR3 is 15 amino acids. Looked up from germline, CDR1 is MNHNS and CDR2 is SASEGT. V lost 4 bases, J lost 2 bases, and 5 bases stayed unmatched. The CDR3 DNA reads as TGTGCCAGCAGTGCTTTAGCGGGGAACACAGATACGCAGTATTTT. Its translation is CASSALAGNTDTQYF.